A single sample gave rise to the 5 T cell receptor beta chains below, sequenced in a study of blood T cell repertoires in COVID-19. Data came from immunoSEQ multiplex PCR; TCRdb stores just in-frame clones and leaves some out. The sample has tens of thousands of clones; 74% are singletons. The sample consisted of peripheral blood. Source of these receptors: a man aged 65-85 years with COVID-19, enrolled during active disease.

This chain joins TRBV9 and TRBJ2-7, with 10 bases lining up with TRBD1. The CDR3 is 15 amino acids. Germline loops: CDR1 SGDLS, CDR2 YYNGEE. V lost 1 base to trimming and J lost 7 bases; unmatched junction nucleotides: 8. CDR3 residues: CASSVLGTGVTEQYF. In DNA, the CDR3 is TGTGCCAGCAGCGTATTGGGGACAGGGGTCACGGAGCAGTACTTC. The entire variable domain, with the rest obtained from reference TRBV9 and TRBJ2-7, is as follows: DSGVTQTPKHLITATGQRVTLRCSPRSGDLSVYWYQQSLDQGLQFLIQYYNGEERAKGNILERFSAQQFPDLHSELNLSSLELGDSALYFCASSVLGTGVTEQYFGPGTRLTVT.

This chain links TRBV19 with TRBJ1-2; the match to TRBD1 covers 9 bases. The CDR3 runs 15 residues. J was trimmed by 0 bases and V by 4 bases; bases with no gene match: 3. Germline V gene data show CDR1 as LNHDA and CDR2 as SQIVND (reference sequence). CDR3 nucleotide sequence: TGTGCCAGTAGTACAACAGGGGGCTCTAACTATGGCTACACCTTC. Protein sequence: CASSTTGGSNYGYTF.

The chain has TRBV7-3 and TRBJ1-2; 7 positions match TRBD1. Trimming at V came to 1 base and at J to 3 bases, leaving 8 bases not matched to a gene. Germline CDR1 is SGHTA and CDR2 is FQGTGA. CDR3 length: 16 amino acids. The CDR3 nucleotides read TGTGCCAGCAGCTTAATTTTTGGCAGGGGGGACTATGGCTACACCTTC. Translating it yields CASSLIFGRGDYGYTF. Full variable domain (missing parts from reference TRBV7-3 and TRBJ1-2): GAGVSQTPSNKVTEKGKYVELRCDPISGHTALYWYRQSLGQGPEFLIYFQGTGAADDSGLPNDRFFAVRPEGSVSTLKIQRTERGDSAVYLCASSLIFGRGDYGYTFGSGTRLTVV.

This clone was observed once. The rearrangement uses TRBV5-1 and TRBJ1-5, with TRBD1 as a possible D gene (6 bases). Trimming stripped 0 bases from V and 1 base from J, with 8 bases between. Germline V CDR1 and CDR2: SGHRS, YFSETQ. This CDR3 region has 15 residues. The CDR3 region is CASSLAGASNQPQHF. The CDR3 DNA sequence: TGCGCCAGCAGCTTGGCAGGGGCGAGCAATCAGCCCCAGCATTTT.

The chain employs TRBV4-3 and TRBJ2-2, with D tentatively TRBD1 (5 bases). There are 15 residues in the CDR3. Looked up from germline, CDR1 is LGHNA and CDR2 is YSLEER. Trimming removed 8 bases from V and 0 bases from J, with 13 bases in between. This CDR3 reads CASRSGNANTGELFF. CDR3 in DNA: TGCGCCAGCCGTTCAGGGAACGCGAACACCGGGGAGCTGTTTTTT.